This T cell receptor beta chain was sequenced for a study of PD-1 blockade in classical Hodgkin lymphoma. Turning to the study itself: Once every 2 weeks, patients received intravenous nivolumab at 3 mg/kg.

All patients experienced relapse after autologous stem cell transplantation, and brentuximab vedotin exposure was variable. With regard to this clone: What it recognizes is unknown.

Notes on the study in general: CD4+ TCR diversity, unlike CD8+, climbed significantly by C4D1. Relapsed/refractory patients reportedly had lower baseline diversity than newly diagnosed patients.

Here immunoSEQ multiplex PCR was the method, and the copy in TCRdb shows in-frame clones only, minus some. The data hold about 14,000 clones, with around 82% observed a single time. The sample was peripheral blood mononuclear cells (PBMCs), taken at baseline. This TCR was recovered from a human donor with classical Hodgkin lymphoma.

The CDR3 DNA follows: TGTGCCAGCAGCAGGGACGGGGATCAGCCCCAGCATTTT. It yields the protein CASSRDGDQPQHF. The rearrangement joins TRBV5-4 to TRBJ1-5; maybe TRBD1 (5 bases). This CDR3 has 13 residues. The germline V gene has CDR1 SGHNT and CDR2 YYREEE (reference sequence). Between the trimmed V and J ends, which lost 4 bases and 5 bases, there was a span of 10 bases.